Shown below are 3 T cell receptor beta chains from a single sample sequenced in a study of blood T cell repertoires in COVID-19. Sequenced by immunoSEQ multiplex PCR; TCRdb stores in-frame clones only, minus some. Among 55,000 to 65,000 clones, over 80% were seen once, and the ten largest hold roughly a tenth. The sample consisted of peripheral blood. The receptors derive from a man aged 30 to 45 with COVID-19, enrolled during active disease.

The chain employs TRBV28 and TRBJ1-2; 9 nucleotides align to TRBD1. The CDR3 extends over 15 amino acids. Per the germline V gene, CDR1 is MDHEN and CDR2 is SYDVKM. Losses at the gene ends were 6 bases for V and 6 bases for J; bases not matched to a gene: 11. CDR3 residues: CASSPTGGGWDGYTF. The CDR3 nucleotides read TGTGCCAGCAGCCCGACAGGGGGAGGGTGGGATGGCTACACCTTC.

The chain carries TRBV29-1 and TRBJ2-7, with 8 bases aligning to TRBD1. The V segment lost 7 bases and the J segment 3 bases; nucleotides outside the gene matches: 8. The CDR3 has 13 amino acids. Germline lookup yields CDR1 SQVTM and CDR2 ANQGSEA. The CDR3 DNA reads as TGCAGCGGTGGACAGGGACCCAGCTACGAGCAGTACTTC. Translating gives CSGGQGPSYEQYF.

The chain joins TRBV29-1 to TRBJ2-3; D possibly corresponds to TRBD2 (5 bases). The CDR3 runs to 12 residues. The V gene lost 1 base and the J gene lost 3 bases, with 5 bases spanning the gap. Germline CDR1 is SQVTM and CDR2 is ANQGSEA. CDR3 region: CSVEGETDTQYF. CDR3 nucleotide sequence: TGCAGCGTTGAAGGGGAGACAGATACGCAGTATTTT.